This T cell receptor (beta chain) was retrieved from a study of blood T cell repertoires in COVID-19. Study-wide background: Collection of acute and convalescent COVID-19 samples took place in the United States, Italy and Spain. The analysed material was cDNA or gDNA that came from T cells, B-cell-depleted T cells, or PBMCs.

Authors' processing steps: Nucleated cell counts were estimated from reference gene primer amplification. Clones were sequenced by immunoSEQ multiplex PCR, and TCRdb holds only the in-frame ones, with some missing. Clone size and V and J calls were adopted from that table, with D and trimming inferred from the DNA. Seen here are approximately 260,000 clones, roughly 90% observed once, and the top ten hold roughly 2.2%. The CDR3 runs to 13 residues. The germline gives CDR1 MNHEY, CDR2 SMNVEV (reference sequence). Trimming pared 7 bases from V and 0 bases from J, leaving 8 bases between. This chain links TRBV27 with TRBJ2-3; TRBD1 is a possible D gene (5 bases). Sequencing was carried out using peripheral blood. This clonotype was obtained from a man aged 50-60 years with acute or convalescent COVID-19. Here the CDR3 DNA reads TGTGCCAGCAAGGACACTAGCACAGATACGCAGTATTTT. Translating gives CASKDTSTDTQYF.